Presented here are 31 T cell receptor beta chains from one specimen sequenced in a study of blood T cell repertoires in COVID-19. Profiling relied on immunoSEQ multiplex PCR, and the TCRdb table lists in-frame clones only, not all of them. The repertoire includes about 71,000 clones, about four fifths of them detected once, and roughly an eighth sits in the top ten. The sample was peripheral blood. The receptors were sampled from a woman at least 80 years old with acute or convalescent COVID-19.

V gene TRBV24-1 combines with J gene TRBJ2-5, with TRBD2 matching over 8 bases. Germline loops: CDR1 KGHDR, CDR2 SFDVKD. The V gene end was trimmed by 3 bases and the J gene end by 5 bases; junction bases not matched to a gene: 10. The length of the CDR3 is 16 residues. The CDR3: CATSDPSPGGRETQYF. The CDR3 nucleotides read TGTGCCACCAGTGATCCAAGCCCGGGGGGGAGGGAGACCCAGTACTTC.

The chain recombines TRBV19 with TRBJ2-1; 10 bases are shared with TRBD1. Germline-derived CDR1 and CDR2 are LNHDA and SQIVND (reference sequence). The CDR3 spans 16 residues. Unmatched junction bases numbered 9, after V lost 6 bases and J lost 4 bases. CDR3 amino acids: CASRTGQGDNYNEQFF. The DNA of the CDR3 is TGTGCCAGTAGAACCGGACAGGGGGACAATTACAATGAGCAGTTCTTC.

The chain combines TRBV5-4 with TRBJ1-1, with a tentative D call TRBD1 (5 bases). The ends were cut back, 0 bases at V and 3 bases at J, with 9 bases in the middle. The CDR3 sequence is 14 residues long. The germline V gene encodes CDR1 SGHNT and CDR2 YYREEE (reference sequence). For the CDR3, the DNA is TGTGCCAGCAGCTTGGGACAGAGCCACACTGAAGCTTTCTTT. Protein product: CASSLGQSHTEAFF. Combining the CDR3 with reference TRBV5-4 and TRBJ1-1 gives the whole variable domain ETGVTQSPTHLIKTRGQQVTLRCSSQSGHNTVSWYQQALGQGPQFIFQYYREEENGRGNFPPRFSGLQFPNYSSELNVNALELDDSALYLCASSLGQSHTEAFFGQGTRLTVV.

This chain joins TRBV19 and TRBJ1-1; 7 bases line up with TRBD1. Germline loops: CDR1 LNHDA, CDR2 SQIVND (reference sequence). The CDR3 consists of 15 residues. With V trimmed by 3 bases and J by 6 bases, 10 bases remained unmatched. The chain's CDR3 is CASSIILGQGAEAFF. The DNA of the CDR3 is TGTGCCAGTAGTATTATCCTTGGGCAGGGGGCTGAAGCTTTCTTT.

The chain links TRBV5-1 to TRBJ2-1; TRBD2 matches 7 bases. Looked up from germline, CDR1 is SGHRS and CDR2 is YFSETQ. This CDR3 is built from 14 residues. V dropped 4 bases and J dropped 9; count of bases not matched to a gene: 10. The CDR3 reads CASSLPGGSGEQFF. CDR3 in DNA: TGCGCCAGCAGCCTCCCGGGGGGATCCGGTGAGCAGTTCTTC.

The chain joins TRBV12-3 or TRBV12-4 to TRBJ1-1; tentative D call: TRBD1 (5 bases). V shed 7 bases and J shed 5 bases, with 14 bases lying between them. The CDR3 loop spans 13 amino acids. The CDR3, as DNA: TGTGCCAGCAATGCAGGGTTGGTTACTGAAGCTTTCTTT. Amino acid sequence: CASNAGLVTEAFF.

This clone was seen only once. This chain connects TRBV5-6 to TRBJ2-4; the match to TRBD2 covers 8 bases. The V segment lost 2 bases and the J segment 7 bases; nucleotides outside the gene matches: 11. This CDR3 region has 16 residues. Germline V CDR1 and CDR2: SGHDT, YYEEEE. This CDR3 reads CASSFSSLAARNIQYF. In DNA, the CDR3 is TGTGCCAGCAGCTTCTCGTCACTAGCGGCAAGGAACATTCAGTACTTC. Full variable domain (missing parts from reference TRBV5-6 and TRBJ2-4): DAGVTQSPTHLIKTRGQQVTLRCSPKSGHDTVSWYQQALGQGPQFIFQYYEEEERQRGNFPDRFSGHQFPNYSSELNVNALLLGDSALYLCASSFSSLAARNIQYFGAGTRLSVL.

V is TRBV18 and J is TRBJ2-2, with 11 bases fitting TRBD2. CDR3 length equals 18 residues. Germline CDR1 reads KGHSH; CDR2 reads LQKENI. J was trimmed by 4 bases and V by 3 bases; bases with no gene match: 10. DNA of the CDR3: TGTGCCAGCTCACCTAAACTAGCGGGAGCCCAAACCACCGGGGAGCTGTTTTTT. It codes for CASSPKLAGAQTTGELFF.

The chain recombines TRBV5-4 with TRBJ1-2; 10 bases map to TRBD1. The CDR3 totals 14 residues. V shed 4 bases, J shed 5 bases, and the junction held 5 bases outside the gene matches. Germline CDR1 is SGHNT and CDR2 is YYREEE (reference sequence). The CDR3 DNA sequence: TGTGCCAGCAGCCAACCGGGACAGGGGTATGGCTACACCTTC. This sequence encodes CASSQPGQGYGYTF.

This clone was recorded a few times. This chain joins TRBV7-9 and TRBJ2-7; perhaps TRBD1 as D (5 bases). This CDR3 has 14 amino acids. Germline V gives CDR1 SEHNR, CDR2 FQNEAQ (reference sequence). V lost 4 bases, J lost 3 bases, and 13 bases lay in between. Written as DNA, the CDR3 is TGTGCCAGCAGCTCGGTGGGGCTTGGCTACGAGCAGTACTTC. This translates into CASSSVGLGYEQYF. The full variable domain, its missing parts supplied by reference TRBV7-9 and TRBJ2-7, is DTGVSQNPRHKITKRGQNVTFRCDPISEHNRLYWYRQTLGQGPEFLTYFQNEAQLEKSRLLSDRFSAERPKGSFSTLEIQRTEQGDSAMYLCASSSVGLGYEQYFGPGTRLTVT.

V and J are TRBV7-3 and TRBJ2-2; TRBD1 is a possible D gene (5 bases). Germline V gives CDR1 SGHTA, CDR2 FQGTGA. V was shortened by 2 bases and J by 5 bases, with 15 bases between the two germline ends. This CDR3 is 16 amino acids long. CDR3 nucleotides: TGTGCCAGCAGCTTAGGGTCCAGGGTACCAACCGGGGAGCTGTTTTTT. It yields the protein CASSLGSRVPTGELFF.

The chain combines TRBV5-3 with TRBJ2-3; 15 nucleotides line up with TRBD2. TRBV5-3 is an ORF; its function is uncertain. Unmatched junction bases numbered 18, after V lost 3 bases and J lost 1 base. This CDR3 comprises 22 residues. CDR3 residues: CARSCFRSGLAGGRPGTDTQYF. The CDR3 nucleotides read TGTGCCAGAAGCTGCTTCAGATCAGGACTAGCGGGAGGGCGTCCGGGCACAGATACGCAGTATTTT.

V usage is TRBV30 and J usage is TRBJ1-2, with unresolved D. The length of the CDR3 is 12 residues. Germline loops: CDR1 GTSNPN, CDR2 SVGIG (reference sequence). Trimming removed 1 base at V and 5 bases at J, with 8 bases between. CDR3 coding DNA: TGTGCCTGGAGTGGCAGCGGTTATGGCTACACCTTC. Translation gives CAWSGSGYGYTF.

This clone was seen only a few times. The chain carries TRBV3-1 (or the pseudogene TRBV3-2) and TRBJ2-2; 8 nucleotides match TRBD2. The CDR3 is 15 residues long. V lost 4 bases and J lost 1; bases outside the gene matches: 2. Germline lookup yields CDR1 LGHDT and CDR2 YNNKEL (reference sequence). CDR3 sequence: CASSPGLGNTGELFF. The DNA for the CDR3 is TGTGCCAGCAGCCCGGGACTAGGGAACACCGGGGAGCTGTTTTTT.

The chain employs TRBV5-4 and TRBJ2-3; 7 nucleotides agree with TRBD2. This CDR3 is built from 15 residues. V shed 3 bases, J shed 4 bases, and the junction held 8 bases outside the gene matches. Germline lookup yields CDR1 SGHNT and CDR2 YYREEE (reference sequence). CDR3 residues: CASSSAGDWADTQYF. The DNA of the CDR3 is TGTGCCAGCAGCTCCGCGGGAGATTGGGCAGATACGCAGTATTTT.

V gene TRBV10-1 combines with J gene TRBJ2-2, with 13 bases identical to TRBD2. The CDR3 is 17 amino acids. J lost 4 bases, V lost 5 bases, and 7 bases had no gene match. CDR1 is WNHNN and CDR2 is SYGVQD in the germline V gene (reference sequence). CDR3 nucleotide sequence: TGCGCCAGCAGTACCGGGACTAGCGGGACCCCCACCGGGGAGCTGTTTTTT. The encoded protein is CASSTGTSGTPTGELFF.

The V and J genes are TRBV2 and TRBJ1-5; possibly TRBD1 for D (6 bases). Germline V gene data show CDR1 as SNHLY and CDR2 as FYNNEI. Trimming removed 6 bases from V and 3 bases from J, with 12 bases in between. The CDR3 has 14 amino acids. The CDR3 region is CASRAQGNNQPQHF. The DNA of the CDR3 is TGTGCCAGCAGGGCTCAGGGGAACAATCAGCCCCAGCATTTT.

The chain recombines TRBV5-4 with TRBJ1-3, with a tentative D call TRBD1 (5 bases). The V gene's germline CDR1 is SGHNT and CDR2 YYREEE (reference sequence). Deletions cut 0 bases from V and 3 bases from J, with 10 bases between. CDR3 length equals 15 residues. The CDR3 sequence is CASSLEGVSGNTIYF. The CDR3 DNA sequence: TGTGCCAGCAGCTTGGAAGGGGTTAGTGGAAACACCATATATTTT.

The chain links TRBV24-1 to TRBJ1-5; 8 bases fit TRBD1. The germline V gene has CDR1 KGHDR and CDR2 SFDVKD. The J segment lost 0 bases and the V segment lost 10 bases, leaving 10 bases of the junction unmatched. The CDR3 is 16 amino acids. The CDR3 bases are TGTGCCACTCTTACCCCGGGACAGGATAGCAATCAGCCCCAGCATTTT. It encodes CATLTPGQDSNQPQHF.

This chain joins TRBV2 and TRBJ2-7, with unresolved D. The V and J ends lost 3 bases and 1 base respectively, with 10 bases between them. The germline V gene has CDR1 SNHLY and CDR2 FYNNEI. The length of the CDR3 is 14 residues. CDR3 region: CASSENFGSYEQYF. CDR3 nucleotides: TGTGCCAGCAGTGAGAACTTCGGGTCCTACGAGCAGTACTTC.

This clone was found once. V and J are TRBV10-2 and TRBJ2-2; D is possibly TRBD1 (5 bases). Germline CDR1 is WSHSY and CDR2 is SAAADI. This CDR3 comprises 14 residues. V lost 0 bases, J lost 6 bases, and 8 bases lay in between. The CDR3 sequence is CASSESQGAGELFF. The CDR3 region has the DNA TGCGCCAGCAGTGAGTCTCAGGGCGCCGGGGAGCTGTTTTTT.

The J gene is TRBJ2-7, the V gene TRBV14; 10 positions agree with TRBD1. The ends lost 4 bases at V and 2 bases at J; junction bases unmatched: 2. Germline values: CDR1 SGHDN, CDR2 FVKESK. The CDR3 has 14 residues. CDR3: CASSRDRGPYEQYF. CDR3 bases: TGTGCCAGCAGCCGAGACAGGGGGCCCTACGAGCAGTACTTC.

V and J are TRBV18 and TRBJ2-1; TRBD2 aligns across 11 bases. The V gene's germline CDR1 is KGHSH and CDR2 LQKENI. V lost 1 base and J lost 6; bases outside the gene matches: 8. This CDR3 has 17 residues. Here the CDR3 reads CASSPLLAGVRTNEQFF. CDR3 sequence (DNA): TGTGCCAGCTCACCACTACTAGCGGGAGTTCGGACCAATGAGCAGTTCTTC.

The J gene is TRBJ2-7, the V gene TRBV11-3; 8 bases fit TRBD2. Trimming at V came to 0 bases and at J to 2 bases, leaving 9 bases not matched to a gene. Germline CDR1 reads SGHNT; CDR2 reads YENEEA. CDR3 size: 17 residues. Written as DNA, the CDR3 is TGTGCCAGCAGCTTAGACGTGGGCCCAGCGGGAGCCTACGAGCAGTACTTC. It codes for CASSLDVGPAGAYEQYF. The full variable domain, in which reference TRBV11-3 and TRBJ2-7 provide the parts outside the CDR3, is EAGVVQSPRYKIIEKKQPVAFWCNPISGHNTLYWYLQNLGQGPELLIRYENEEAVDDSQLPKDRFSAERLKGVDSTLKIQPAELGDSAVYLCASSLDVGPAGAYEQYFGPGTRLTVT.

A few counts support this clone. V is TRBV9 and J is TRBJ2-3; D is possibly TRBD2 (5 bases). Trimming cost V 1 base and J 2 bases, with 11 bases left between them. The germline V gene encodes CDR1 SGDLS and CDR2 YYNGEE. The CDR3 is 15 amino acids. The CDR3 bases are TGTGCCAGCAGCGTATCCGGGCGGGCCACAGATACGCAGTATTTT. Its protein is CASSVSGRATDTQYF.

This clone appeared a few times. The V call is TRBV29-1, the J call TRBJ1-1; 7 bases are shared with TRBD1. The CDR3 contains 15 residues. V lost 6 bases and J lost 0; bases outside the gene matches: 10. The germline V gene has CDR1 SQVTM and CDR2 ANQGSEA. The CDR3 bases are TGCAGCGTCAAACGCGACAGGGCCCTGAACACTGAAGCTTTCTTT. Its protein is CSVKRDRALNTEAFF.

CDR3: CASSPGGGGVNTEAFF. DNA of the CDR3: TGTGCCAGCTCACCAGGGGGTGGGGGCGTGAACACTGAAGCTTTCTTT. The gene calls are TRBV18 and TRBJ1-1; a weak D match, TRBD1 (6 bases). CDR3 length: 16 residues. The V end was cut by 2 bases, the J end by 0 bases, with 13 bases between. Germline V CDR1 and CDR2: KGHSH, LQKENI. Filled out from reference TRBV18 and TRBJ1-1, the complete variable domain reads NAGVMQNPRHLVRRRGQEARLRCSPMKGHSHVYWYRQLPEEGLKFMVYLQKENIIDESGMPKERFSAEFPKEGPSILRIQQVVRGDSAAYFCASSPGGGGVNTEAFFGQGTRLTVV.

A few counts support this clone. The V and J genes are TRBV4-1 and TRBJ2-7, with TRBD2 identical over 11 bases. Germline trimming cut 4 bases from V and 6 bases from J; bases unmatched to any gene: 8. Germline CDR1 reads MGHRA; CDR2 reads YSYEKL. CDR3 length: 15 amino acids. CDR3 amino acids: CASSPPLAGGGEQYF. CDR3 bases: TGCGCCAGCAGCCCCCCGCTAGCGGGAGGAGGCGAGCAGTACTTC.

This chain connects TRBV15 to TRBJ2-7, with D perhaps matching TRBD1 (6 bases). Trimming shortened V by 3 bases and J by 1 base, and 10 bases separated the two germline ends. CDR1 and CDR2 from the germline V gene are LNHNV and YYDKDF (reference sequence). The CDR3 sequence is 14 residues long. The CDR3 region has the DNA TGTGCCACCAGCAGCAACAGGGAATCCTACGAGCAGTACTTC. This translates into CATSSNRESYEQYF.

The chain combines TRBV5-1 with TRBJ2-1; TRBD1 is a possible D gene (6 bases). Germline values: CDR1 SGHRS, CDR2 YFSETQ. V lost 1 base and J 10 bases, leaving 12 bases between the germline ends. This CDR3 is built from 13 residues. CDR3 coding DNA: TGCGCCAGCAGCTTGATGGGGACAACCGAGCAGTTCTTC. Encoded protein: CASSLMGTTEQFF.

This clone was observed a single time. This sequence joins TRBV6-5 and TRBJ2-1; 8 bases match TRBD2. This CDR3 region has 13 residues. The V gene's germline CDR1 is MNHEY and CDR2 SVGAGI. The J segment lost 7 bases and the V segment lost 6 bases, leaving 5 bases of the junction unmatched. The CDR3 sequence is CASSGRARNEQFF. The CDR3 region has the DNA TGTGCCAGCAGCGGGAGGGCCAGGAATGAGCAGTTCTTC.